The present entry profiles one T cell receptor beta chain with its context. V gave up 5 bases and J gave up 2 bases; unmatched junction bases: 8. Germline CDR1 LGHDT, CDR2 YNNKEL (reference sequence). The length of the CDR3 is 16 residues. Authors' methods: Reference gene primers were amplified, and this amplification served to estimate nucleated cell counts. Using immunoSEQ multiplex PCR, the repertoire was profiled, and TCRdb retains in-frame clones only, with some absent. The DNA was the basis for D and trimming; V, J and clone size are from that table. The sample contains fewer than 120,000 clones, about 80% of which appear only once. The entry originates in a study of blood T cell repertoires in COVID-19. Study context: Samples taken during acute and convalescent COVID-19 were collected in the United States, Italy and Spain.

Sequencing was performed on peripheral blood. The rearrangement joins TRBV3-1 (or the pseudogene TRBV3-2) to TRBJ2-5; 10 positions agree with TRBD2. The clonotype comes from a woman older than 75 with acute or convalescent COVID-19. DNA for the CDR3: TGTGCCAGCAGCAAGGGGGCTAGCGGGGGACAAGAGACCCAGTACTTC. Translating gives CASSKGASGGQETQYF.